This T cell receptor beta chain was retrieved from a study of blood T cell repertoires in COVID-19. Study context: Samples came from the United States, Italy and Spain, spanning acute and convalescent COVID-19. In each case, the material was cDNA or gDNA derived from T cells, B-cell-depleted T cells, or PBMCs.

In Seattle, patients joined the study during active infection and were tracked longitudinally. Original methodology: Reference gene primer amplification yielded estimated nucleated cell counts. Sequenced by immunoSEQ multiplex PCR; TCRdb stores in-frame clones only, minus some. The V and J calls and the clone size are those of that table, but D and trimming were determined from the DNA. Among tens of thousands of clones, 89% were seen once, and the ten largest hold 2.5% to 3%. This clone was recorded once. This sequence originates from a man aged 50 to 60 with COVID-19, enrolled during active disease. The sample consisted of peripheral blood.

CDR3 sequence reads: CASTRTGTTSYTF. The CDR3 coding sequence is TGTGCCAGCACCCGGACAGGGACAACCTCCTACACCTTC. This chain connects TRBV27 to TRBJ1-2; 8 bases are shared with TRBD1. V shed 7 bases and J 10 bases; nucleotides not matched to a gene: 11. The CDR3 sequence is 13 residues long. Germline lookup yields CDR1 MNHEY and CDR2 SMNVEV (reference sequence).